Presented here are 13 T cell receptor beta chains from one specimen sequenced in a study of T-cell memory formation after mild COVID-19. In TCRdb, the 5' RACE reads were re-called with MiXCR into one record per CDR3 protein. The sample has under 300,000 distinct CDR3 sequences; roughly 17% are singletons. The sequencing input was PBMCs or a T cell subset sorted from them (not recorded which). The receptors were gathered from a man aged 18-30 years who had mild COVID-19 (a few samples of this study predate the infection). Cell type and time point are not known.

This clonotype was observed at least ten times. CDR3 nucleotide sequence: TGCGCCAGCAGCCAAGAACAGTTGCTAAACGGCTACACCTTC. Its translation: CASSQEQLLNGYTF. The chain recombines TRBV4-3 with TRBJ1-2; D remains ambiguous. Germline CDR1 is LGHNA and CDR2 is YSLEER. V was clipped by 0 bases and J by 8 bases, with 13 bases between them. The CDR3 extends over 14 amino acids.

V is TRBV4-3 and J is TRBJ2-1; TRBD2 agrees at 16 bases. The V gene's germline CDR1 is LGHNA and CDR2 YSLEER. J gave up 0 bases and V 4 bases, and 3 bases lay outside the gene matches. This CDR3 spans 18 amino acids. This chain's CDR3 is CASSPGLAGGSSYNEQFF. CDR3 DNA sequence: TGCGCCAGCAGCCCGGGACTAGCGGGGGGGAGCTCCTACAATGAGCAGTTCTTC.

The table lists this clonotype with a few counts. The chain combines TRBV6-4 with TRBJ2-1; D is perhaps TRBD2 (6 bases). Per germline, CDR1 MRHNA and CDR2 SNTAGT. The germline V and J ends were trimmed by 2 bases and 6 bases, with 8 bases remaining between them. This CDR3 has 13 amino acids. CDR3 residues: CASSDGRLNEQFF. The CDR3 nucleotides are TGTGCCAGCAGTGACGGGAGGCTCAATGAGCAGTTCTTC.

The chain uses TRBV7-6 and TRBJ2-1; 7 bases are a match to TRBD2. This CDR3 region has 16 residues. The V and J ends lost 2 bases and 9 bases, in that order; junction bases with no gene match: 13. The germline CDR1 and CDR2 sequences are SGHVS and FNYEAQ. CDR3 residues: CASSLSVRTSLGEQFF. In DNA, the CDR3 is TGTGCCAGCAGCTTAAGCGTCCGGACTAGTCTAGGTGAGCAGTTCTTC.

The rearrangement uses TRBV11-2 and TRBJ1-1, with D possibly being TRBD1 (6 bases). The ends were cut back, 1 base at V and 3 bases at J, with 9 bases in the middle. Looked up from germline, CDR1 is SGHAT and CDR2 is FQNNGV. The CDR3 is made up of 14 amino acids. The CDR3 region is CASSLGTDYTEAFF. The CDR3 DNA reads as TGTGCCAGCAGCTTAGGGACAGACTACACTGAAGCTTTCTTT.

The chain joins TRBV5-1 to TRBJ1-1; D unresolved. The germline gives CDR1 SGHRS, CDR2 YFSETQ. The V end was cut by 7 bases, the J end by 1 base, with 11 bases between. CDR3 size: 13 residues. The CDR3 nucleotides read TGCGCCAGCGTAAGGGAACGGAACACTGAAGCTTTCTTT. This encodes CASVRERNTEAFF.

This clonotype was counted only a few times. The chain has TRBV5-1 and TRBJ2-3; D gene uncertain. Per germline, CDR1 SGHRS and CDR2 YFSETQ. The germline V and J ends were trimmed by 4 bases and 0 bases, with 9 bases remaining between them. The CDR3 spans 14 residues. CDR3 sequence: CASSPLPSTDTQYF. The DNA for the CDR3 is TGCGCCAGCAGCCCCTTACCCAGCACAGATACGCAGTATTTT.

V and J are TRBV30 and TRBJ2-1; maybe TRBD2 (5 bases). Germline V gives CDR1 GTSNPN, CDR2 SVGIG (reference sequence). Trimming removed 2 bases from V and 9 bases from J, with 8 bases in between. This CDR3 spans 11 amino acids. The CDR3 sequence is CAWSLEGEQFF. Here the CDR3 DNA reads TGTGCCTGGAGTCTCGAGGGTGAGCAGTTCTTC.

This clonotype was seen only a few times. The gene calls are TRBV7-9 and TRBJ2-1; tentatively, D is TRBD2 (6 bases). Trimming removed 1 base at V and 12 bases at J, with 13 bases between. The CDR3 length is 13 residues. CDR1 and CDR2 (germline): SEHNR, FQNEAQ (reference sequence). DNA of the CDR3: TGTGCCAGCAGCTTAGGACTAGAAGAGCTGCAGTTCTTC. It translates to CASSLGLEELQFF.

This clonotype was detected many times. The chain joins TRBV4-1 to TRBJ1-5, with D unresolved. The germline CDR1 and CDR2 sequences are MGHRA and YSYEKL. Trimming left V 6 bases short and J 2 bases short, with 17 bases between. The CDR3 consists of 16 residues. The CDR3 region is CASSLRSKSGNQPQHF. In DNA form, the CDR3 reads TGCGCCAGCAGTTTGCGCTCCAAGTCGGGCAATCAGCCCCAGCATTTT.

This clonotype has a handful of counts. This rearrangement joins TRBV2 to TRBJ2-7; D not resolved. Germline V gene lookup returns CDR1 SNHLY and CDR2 FYNNEI. There are 13 residues in the CDR3. Trimming shortened V by 4 bases and J by 2 bases, and 9 bases separated the two germline ends. This CDR3 reads CASSGNAAYEQYF. The CDR3 DNA sequence: TGTGCCAGCAGTGGCAATGCCGCCTACGAGCAGTACTTC.

The rearrangement joins TRBV15 to TRBJ2-5, with TRBD2 identical over 9 bases. The junction had 1 base not matched to a gene; V was cut back by 2 bases and J by 3 bases. The CDR3 contains 14 residues. Germline CDR1 and CDR2: LNHNV and YYDKDF (reference sequence). As DNA, the CDR3 is TGTGCCACCAGCAGATTAGCGGGGGAAGAGACCCAGTACTTC. Amino acid sequence: CATSRLAGEETQYF. The complete variable domain, with remaining parts taken from reference TRBV15 and TRBJ2-5, reads DAMVIQNPRYQVTQFGKPVTLSCSQTLNHNVMYWYQQKSSQAPKLLFHYYDKDFNNEADTPDNFQSRRPNTSFCFLDIRSPGLGDTAMYLCATSRLAGEETQYFGPGTRLLVL.

This clonotype has only a few counts. This chain uses TRBV4-1 with TRBJ2-3; D call uncertain. Germline V gene data show CDR1 as MGHRA and CDR2 as YSYEKL. The CDR3 sequence is 14 residues long. V was cut by 2 bases and J by 4 bases, with 10 bases left in between. The CDR3 nucleotides are TGCGCCAGCAGCCAACTTGGGGTGGCAGATACGCAGTATTTT. The encoded protein is CASSQLGVADTQYF.